The 14 T cell receptor beta chains below come from one sample, sequenced in a study of T cells in tumors after PD-1 blockade. TCRdb keeps only in-frame clones here, not all; method: immunoSEQ multiplex PCR. The table has about 13,000 clones, around 63% seen once. The material sequenced was tumor tissue, taken before anti-PD-1 treatment. These receptors originate from a human donor with cutaneous squamous cell carcinoma.

There are a few counts of this clone. In DNA, the CDR3 is TGTGCCACCAGTGATTTACAAGCCGGGATTGGGACAGGGGGCTATAATCAGCCCCAGCATTTT. Its protein product is CATSDLQAGIGTGGYNQPQHF. The chain joins TRBV24-1 to TRBJ1-5, with 12 bases identical to TRBD1. The CDR3 has 21 amino acids. The germline V gene has CDR1 KGHDR and CDR2 SFDVKD. V shed 1 base, J shed 4 bases, and the junction held 16 bases outside the gene matches.

J is TRBJ2-7 and V is TRBV28; 8 positions agree with TRBD2. There are 15 residues in the CDR3. CDR1 MDHEN and CDR2 SYDVKM come from the germline V gene. J gave up 5 bases and V 4 bases, and 10 bases lay outside the gene matches. The CDR3 region has the DNA TGTGCCAGCAGTTATGTCGGGAGGGGTGGGAACGAGCAGTACTTC. Residues: CASSYVGRGGNEQYF.

The chain combines TRBV3-1 (or the pseudogene TRBV3-2) with TRBJ2-1; 7 bases are a match to TRBD2. CDR3 length: 15 amino acids. The V gene end was trimmed by 4 bases and the J gene end by 0 bases; junction bases not matched to a gene: 3. Germline assignment: CDR1 LGHDT and CDR2 YNNKEL (reference sequence). Written as DNA, the CDR3 is TGTGCCAGCAGCCCTAGCGGAGGCTCCTACAATGAGCAGTTCTTC. Translated, it gives CASSPSGGSYNEQFF.

This sequence joins TRBV27 and TRBJ1-5; D call uncertain. The germline V gene encodes CDR1 MNHEY and CDR2 SMNVEV (reference sequence). The CDR3 spans 15 residues. V lost 5 bases to trimming and J lost 0 bases, with 11 bases between them. The CDR3 DNA is TGTGCCAGCAGTCGTGACACTTATAGCAATCAGCCCCAGCATTTT. Protein sequence: CASSRDTYSNQPQHF.

By share, this clone ranks as medium-sized. Its ends do not fully match the called genes, so a read error is possible. V is TRBV4-3 and J is TRBJ2-5; the D gene is possibly TRBD2 (5 bases). The CDR3 is made up of 12 amino acids. CDR1 is LGHNA, CDR2 YSLEER, per germline. CDR3 DNA: TGCGCCAGCAGCCAAGATAAGGCTAGCCCTCACTTC. Translated, it gives CASSQDKASPHF.

This clone was detected a few times. The chain uses TRBV7-6 and TRBJ2-1, with 9 bases aligning to TRBD2. The CDR3 sequence is 16 residues long. J gave up 2 bases and V 1 base, and 3 bases lay outside the gene matches. Germline-derived CDR1 and CDR2 are SGHVS and FNYEAQ. The CDR3 is CASSLVTSGAYNEQFF. The CDR3 coding sequence is TGTGCCAGCAGCTTAGTGACTAGCGGAGCCTACAATGAGCAGTTCTTC.

The CDR3 is CASSEMGLSTYEQYF. The CDR3 DNA is TGTGCCAGCAGCGAAATGGGACTCAGCACCTACGAGCAGTACTTC. The chain recombines TRBV9 with TRBJ2-7; weak D call: TRBD2 (6 bases). The CDR3 length is 15 residues. Germline V gene sequence: CDR1 SGDLS, CDR2 YYNGEE. Between the trimmed V and J ends, which lost 3 bases and 2 bases, there was a span of 15 bases. Full variable domain (missing parts from reference TRBV9 and TRBJ2-7): DSGVTQTPKHLITATGQRVTLRCSPRSGDLSVYWYQQSLDQGLQFLIQYYNGEERAKGNILERFSAQQFPDLHSELNLSSLELGDSALYFCASSEMGLSTYEQYFGPGTRLTVT.

The chain links TRBV4-1 to TRBJ2-5; D may be TRBD2 (6 bases). With 4 bases removed from V and 5 bases from J, the gap between germline ends came to 11 bases. CDR1 MGHRA and CDR2 YSYEKL come from the germline V gene. The CDR3 runs to 13 residues. CDR3 sequence reads: CASSRGGVETQYF. CDR3 in DNA: TGCGCCAGCAGCCGCGGCGGGGTCGAGACCCAGTACTTC.

The chain links TRBV2 to TRBJ2-3; 14 nucleotides agree with TRBD2. The germline gives CDR1 SNHLY, CDR2 FYNNEI. The CDR3 extends over 16 amino acids. The V and J ends lost 6 bases and 3 bases, in that order; junction bases with no gene match: 5. CDR3 in DNA: TGTGCCAGCAGAGCGACTAGCGGGAGGGTAACAGATACGCAGTATTTT. It encodes CASRATSGRVTDTQYF. The whole variable domain, filled in from reference TRBV2 and TRBJ2-3, reads EPEVTQTPSHQVTQMGQEVILRCVPISNHLYFYWYRQILGQKVEFLVSFYNNEISEKSEIFDDQFSVERPDGSNFTLKIRSTKLEDSAMYFCASRATSGRVTDTQYFGPGTRLTVL.

Only one count was recorded for this clone. The rearrangement links TRBV7-8 to TRBJ2-7; 9 nucleotides line up with TRBD2. CDR3 length equals 17 residues. V shed 1 base, J shed 2 bases, and the junction held 9 bases outside the gene matches. From germline, CDR1 is SGHVS and CDR2 FQNEAQ. DNA of the CDR3: TGTGCCAGCAGCTTAGGACGGGGGCTAGCGGGACCCTACGAGCAGTACTTC. This encodes CASSLGRGLAGPYEQYF.

The chain joins TRBV7-9 to TRBJ2-3, with TRBD1 matching 8 bases. The CDR3 runs 15 residues. Trimming removed 5 bases from V and 0 bases from J; junction bases left unmatched: 4. Germline assignment: CDR1 SEHNR and CDR2 FQNEAQ (reference sequence). The CDR3, as DNA: TGTGCCAGCAGCGAGGGACAGGACAGCACAGATACGCAGTATTTT. Translation: CASSEGQDSTDTQYF.

The sample holds a few counts of this clone. The V and J genes are TRBV28 and TRBJ2-4; 8 nucleotides line up with TRBD2. Losses at the gene ends were 10 bases for V and 6 bases for J; bases not matched to a gene: 11. This CDR3 has 14 residues. The germline V gene encodes CDR1 MDHEN and CDR2 SYDVKM. In nucleotides, the CDR3 is TGTGCCACCAGGGGCCGGACTAGCAGAAACATTCAGTACTTC. This sequence encodes CATRGRTSRNIQYF.

The CDR3 DNA sequence: TGTGCCAGCAGCCAAGATGTTGGGGGAAGCTCCTATAATTCACCCCTCCACTTT. Amino acids: CASSQDVGGSSYNSPLHF. The V call is TRBV4-2, the J call TRBJ1-6; D possibly corresponds to TRBD1 (5 bases). The CDR3 has 18 residues. Trimming left V 0 bases short and J 0 bases short, with 12 bases between. Germline V lookup: CDR1 LGHNA, CDR2 YNFKEQ.

As DNA, the CDR3 is TGTGCCAGCAGGACAGGGGAAACTAATGAAAAACTGTTTTTT. Translated, it gives CASRTGETNEKLFF. V usage is TRBV2 and J usage is TRBJ1-4; 8 positions agree with TRBD1. V shed 6 bases and J 1 base; nucleotides not matched to a gene: 1. The CDR3 runs 14 residues. Germline CDR1 reads SNHLY; CDR2 reads FYNNEI.